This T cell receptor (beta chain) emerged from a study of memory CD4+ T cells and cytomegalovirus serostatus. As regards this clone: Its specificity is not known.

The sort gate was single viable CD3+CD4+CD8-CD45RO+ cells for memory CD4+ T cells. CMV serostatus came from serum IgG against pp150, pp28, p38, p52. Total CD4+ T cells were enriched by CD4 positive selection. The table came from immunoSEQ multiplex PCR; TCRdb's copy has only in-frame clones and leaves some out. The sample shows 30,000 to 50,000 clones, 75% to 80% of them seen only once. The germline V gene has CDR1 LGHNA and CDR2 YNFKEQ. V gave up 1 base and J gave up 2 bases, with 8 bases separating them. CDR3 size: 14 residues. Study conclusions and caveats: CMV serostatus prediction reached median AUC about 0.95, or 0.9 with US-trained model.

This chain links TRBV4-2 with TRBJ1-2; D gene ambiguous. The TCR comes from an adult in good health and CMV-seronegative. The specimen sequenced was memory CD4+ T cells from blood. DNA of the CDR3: TGTGCCAGCAGCCAAGCAACGCAAAACTATGGCTACACCTTC. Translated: CASSQATQNYGYTF.